The 27 T cell receptor beta chains presented below share a single source sample, sequenced in a study of siplizumab effects on memory and regulatory T cells. TCRdb's copy holds only in-frame clones and misses some; the assay was immunoSEQ multiplex PCR. The sample lists more than 85,000 clones, around 90% seen once, with 0.6% to 0.8% in the top ten. The sample consisted of Tregs sorted from blood. These receptors were collected from a human donor in good health.

This clone was observed a few times. V is TRBV5-8 and J is TRBJ1-2, with 7 nucleotides matching TRBD1. CDR1 SGHTS and CDR2 YDEGEE come from the germline V gene. This CDR3 spans 14 amino acids. The ends lost 4 bases at V and 4 bases at J; junction bases unmatched: 7. The CDR3 reads CASSPPGQTYGYTF. The CDR3 bases are TGTGCCAGCAGCCCTCCGGGACAGACCTATGGCTACACCTTC.

The rearrangement uses TRBV12-2 and TRBJ1-1; the table's D call, TRBD1, was not checked against the DNA. TRBV12-2 is listed as a pseudogene. This CDR3 has 15 amino acids. CDR3 protein: CASRSRWDRESEAFF. The DNA for the CDR3 is TGTGCAAGTCGCTCGCGCTGGGACAGGGAATCTGAAGCTTTCTTT.

The chain joins TRBV6-1 to TRBJ1-2; D is perhaps TRBD1 (5 bases). The germline CDR1 and CDR2 sequences are MNHNS and SASEGT. Trimming removed 2 bases from V and 8 bases from J, with 12 bases in between. The CDR3 is made up of 13 amino acids. This CDR3 is CASSELGEGGYTF. CDR3 in DNA: TGTGCCAGCAGTGAACTGGGGGAGGGAGGCTACACCTTC.

V usage is TRBV6-6 and J usage is TRBJ1-2; TRBD1 matches at 7 bases. From germline, CDR1 is MNHNY and CDR2 SVGAGI (reference sequence). The CDR3 spans 15 residues. The ends lost 0 bases at V and 9 bases at J; junction bases unmatched: 10. CDR3 sequence: CASSYSTRLGQSYTF. The CDR3, as DNA: TGTGCCAGCAGTTACTCGACTCGTCTGGGACAGAGCTACACCTTC.

Here the CDR3 reads CASAAGSIYNSPLHF. The CDR3 DNA reads as TGTGCTAGTGCGGCAGGGAGCATCTATAATTCACCCCTCCACTTT. J is TRBJ1-6 and V is TRBV12-5; perhaps TRBD1 as D (5 bases). V lost 7 bases, J lost 3 bases, and 13 bases lay in between. This CDR3 comprises 15 residues. CDR1 and CDR2 (germline): LGHNT, FRNRAP. Supplemented by reference TRBV12-5 and TRBJ1-6, the full variable domain reads DARVTQTPRHKVTEMGQEVTMRCQPILGHNTVFWYRQTMMQGLELLAYFRNRAPLDDSGMPKDRFSAEMPDATLATLKIQPSEPRDSAVYFCASAAGSIYNSPLHFGNGTRLTVT.

This chain uses TRBV11-3 with TRBJ2-5, with TRBD1 identical over 9 bases. Per the germline V gene, CDR1 is SGHNT and CDR2 is YENEEA. The CDR3 contains 15 residues. The J segment lost 2 bases and the V segment lost 3 bases, leaving 4 bases of the junction unmatched. CDR3 DNA: TGTGCCAGCAGCTTGACCGGGACAGGGCAAGAGACCCAGTACTTC. It translates to CASSLTGTGQETQYF.

This clone was seen just once. This CDR3 reads CASSSSGGTDTQYF. The CDR3 DNA reads TGTGCCAGTAGTAGTAGCGGGGGCACAGATACGCAGTATTTT. The chain employs TRBV19 and TRBJ2-3; 8 bases align to TRBD2. Germline V lookup: CDR1 LNHDA, CDR2 SQIVND (reference sequence). Trimming at V came to 4 bases and at J to 1 base, leaving 1 base not matched to a gene. The CDR3 is made up of 14 amino acids. The full variable domain, with the rest looked up from reference TRBV19 and TRBJ2-3, is DGGITQSPKYLFRKEGQNVTLSCEQNLNHDAMYWYRQDPGQGLRLIYYSQIVNDFQKGDIAEGYSVSREKKESFPLTVTSAQKNPTAFYLCASSSSGGTDTQYFGPGTRLTVL.

To note about this clone: The same CDR3 is also encoded by other DNA sequences in this sample. V gene TRBV7-2 combines with J gene TRBJ2-7; 7 bases fit TRBD2. CDR3 size: 14 residues. The germline V gene has CDR1 SGHTA and CDR2 FQGNSA. Trimming took 1 base from V and 0 from J; bases not matched to a gene: 0. CDR3 nucleotide sequence: TGTGCCAGCAGCTTAGGCGGGGGCTCCTACGAGCAGTACTTC. Translation: CASSLGGGSYEQYF.

This clone is a singleton in its sample. A junction boundary mismatches the germline segment, possibly from a read error. The chain combines TRBV6-1 with TRBJ2-7; a weak D match, TRBD1 (5 bases). In germline, CDR1 is MNHNS, CDR2 SASEGT. The CDR3 has 17 amino acids. CDR3 sequence reads: CASSGIEGRAPYLERYF. The CDR3 DNA reads as TGTGCCAGCAGTGGCATTGAAGGCAGGGCGCCCTACTTAGAGCGGTACTTC.

V gene TRBV5-6 combines with J gene TRBJ2-3; possibly TRBD2 for D (5 bases). V lost 0 bases and J 4 bases, leaving 6 bases between the germline ends. Per germline, CDR1 SGHDT and CDR2 YYEEEE. The CDR3 consists of 13 residues. The CDR3 loop reads CASSLAGSDTQYF. For the CDR3, the DNA is TGTGCCAGCAGCTTGGCGGGATCAGATACGCAGTATTTT.

The chain's CDR3 is CASSVGTASGNTIYF. CDR3 bases: TGTGCCAGCAGCGTTGGGACAGCCTCTGGAAACACCATATATTTT. This chain connects TRBV9 to TRBJ1-3; 7 nucleotides align to TRBD1. V lost 2 bases to trimming and J lost 0 bases; unmatched junction nucleotides: 2. The length of the CDR3 is 15 residues. The germline V gene encodes CDR1 SGDLS and CDR2 YYNGEE.

This chain joins TRBV7-2 and TRBJ1-5; a weak D match, TRBD1 (5 bases). CDR1 SGHTA and CDR2 FQGNSA come from the germline V gene. The ends were cut back, 5 bases at V and 6 bases at J, with 11 bases in the middle. The CDR3 covers 13 residues. The CDR3 DNA sequence: TGTGCCAGCAGCCCCGACGGGGGTCAGCCCCAGCATTTT. It yields the protein CASSPDGGQPQHF.

CDR3 region: CASSSGLALWEQYF. The DNA of the CDR3 is TGTGCCAGCAGTTCGGGACTAGCCCTCTGGGAGCAGTACTTC. The chain recombines TRBV27 with TRBJ2-7; 9 positions match TRBD2. CDR3 length: 14 residues. Germline V gene lookup returns CDR1 MNHEY and CDR2 SMNVEV (reference sequence). Trimming took 4 bases from V and 7 from J; bases not matched to a gene: 8.

The V and J genes are TRBV5-6 and TRBJ1-2, with TRBD1 matching 9 bases. Per the germline V gene, CDR1 is SGHDT and CDR2 is YYEEEE. There are 15 residues in the CDR3. Trimming took 3 bases from V and 2 from J; bases not matched to a gene: 5. The CDR3 bases are TGTGCCAGCAGCTCGTCCGGGACAGGGAACTATGGCTACACCTTC. This encodes CASSSSGTGNYGYTF.

The chain is built from TRBV7-8 and TRBJ2-1, with TRBD1 matching 7 bases. Trimming cost V 6 bases and J 5 bases; bases outside gene matches: 7. The CDR3 totals 14 residues. Germline-derived CDR1 and CDR2 are SGHVS and FQNEAQ. CDR3 sequence (DNA): TGTGCCAGCAGGTACAGGGGTTCGGACAATGAGCAGTTCTTC. Its translation: CASRYRGSDNEQFF. The full variable domain, in which reference TRBV7-8 and TRBJ2-1 provide the parts outside the CDR3, is GAGVSQSPRYKVAKRGQDVALRCDPISGHVSLFWYQQALGQGPEFLTYFQNEAQLDKSGLPSDRFFAERPEGSVSTLKIQRTQQEDSAVYLCASRYRGSDNEQFFGPGTRLTVL.

The V call is TRBV10-3, the J call TRBJ2-7, with TRBD1 matching 12 bases. The germline V gene encodes CDR1 ENHRY and CDR2 SYGVKD. V trimming: 8 bases; J trimming: 4 bases; junction bases outside the gene matches: 6. CDR3 size: 14 residues. The CDR3 protein is CAIGPGQGAYEQYF. The CDR3 DNA is TGTGCCATCGGCCCGGGACAGGGGGCTTACGAGCAGTACTTC.

With respect to this clone: Without the conserved terminal phenylalanine or tryptophan, this CDR3 likely stems from a read error. J is TRBJ1-2 and V is TRBV5-6, with D uncertain. CDR3 length: 12 residues. V lost 6 bases, J lost 2 bases, and 8 bases lay in between. CDR1 is SGHDT, CDR2 YYEEEE, per germline. CDR3 in DNA: TGTGCCAGCATCGATAGGAACTATGGCTACACCCTC. This gives the protein CASIDRNYGYTL.

The CDR3 nucleotides are TGTGCCAGCAGTCGGACACCTCGGGGGGAGCTGTTTTTT. It yields the protein CASSRTPRGELFF. The V and J genes are TRBV7-9 and TRBJ2-2; possible D gene TRBD1, 5 bases. This CDR3 comprises 13 residues. Germline V gene data show CDR1 as SEHNR and CDR2 as FQNEAQ (reference sequence). Trimming stripped 6 bases from V and 8 bases from J, with 13 bases between.

A remark on this clone: The sample has other DNA sequences that encode this CDR3 too. V usage is TRBV2 and J usage is TRBJ1-1; the match to TRBD1 covers 8 bases. The CDR3 spans 14 residues. Unmatched junction bases numbered 10, after V lost 9 bases and J lost 4 bases. Germline V CDR1 and CDR2: SNHLY, FYNNEI. CDR3 nucleotide sequence: TGTGCCAGTAGAGGAACAGGGGGTCTCACTGAAGCTTTCTTT. Amino acid sequence: CASRGTGGLTEAFF.

The rearrangement uses TRBV7-6 and TRBJ2-2; 7 nucleotides line up with TRBD1. The V gene end was trimmed by 5 bases and the J gene end by 7 bases; junction bases not matched to a gene: 7. CDR1 is SGHVS, CDR2 FNYEAQ, per germline. The CDR3 sequence is 14 residues long. CDR3 in amino acids: CASSLETGYGELFF. In DNA form, the CDR3 reads TGTGCCAGCAGCCTAGAGACAGGGTACGGGGAGCTGTTTTTT.

The gene calls are TRBV9 and TRBJ2-2, with TRBD1 identical over 8 bases. Unmatched junction bases numbered 5, after V lost 3 bases and J lost 4 bases. Germline-derived CDR1 and CDR2 are SGDLS and YYNGEE. The CDR3 spans 15 residues. DNA for the CDR3: TGTGCCAGCAGCGCAGGGGGCGCCAGCACCGGGGAGCTGTTTTTT. As protein: CASSAGGASTGELFF. Full variable domain (missing parts from reference TRBV9 and TRBJ2-2): DSGVTQTPKHLITATGQRVTLRCSPRSGDLSVYWYQQSLDQGLQFLIQYYNGEERAKGNILERFSAQQFPDLHSELNLSSLELGDSALYFCASSAGGASTGELFFGEGSRLTVL.

V and J are TRBV14 and TRBJ2-3, with D tentatively TRBD2 (5 bases). The germline V and J ends were trimmed by 1 base and 7 bases, with 12 bases remaining between them. Germline CDR1 and CDR2: SGHDN and FVKESK. The CDR3 runs to 14 residues. The CDR3 coding sequence is TGTGCCAGCAGCCAAGTGGCTACGGGGAATACGCAGTATTTT. Translation gives CASSQVATGNTQYF.

The rearrangement joins TRBV5-5 to TRBJ1-2, with D perhaps matching TRBD1 (5 bases). The CDR3 is made up of 18 amino acids. CDR1 is SGHKS, CDR2 YYEKEE, per germline (reference sequence). V lost 1 base, J lost 0 bases, and 19 bases lay in between. This chain's CDR3 is CASSLNPGGAQANYGYTF. The DNA of the CDR3 is TGTGCCAGCAGCTTGAACCCGGGGGGAGCTCAAGCTAACTATGGCTACACCTTC.

V and J are TRBV7-9 and TRBJ2-2, with TRBD2 matching over 7 bases. CDR1 SEHNR and CDR2 FQNEAQ come from the germline V gene (reference sequence). V dropped 3 bases and J dropped 3; count of bases not matched to a gene: 7. The CDR3 spans 16 residues. This CDR3 reads CASSFPGGYDTGELFF. CDR3 coding DNA: TGTGCCAGCAGCTTCCCGGGGGGATACGACACCGGGGAGCTGTTTTTT.

This rearrangement joins TRBV7-2 to TRBJ2-3; D is ambiguous. The CDR3 is 14 amino acids. The V and J ends lost 3 bases and 6 bases respectively, with 13 bases between them. Germline-derived CDR1 and CDR2 are SGHTA and FQGNSA. CDR3 protein: CASSLGSPPDTQYF. Here the CDR3 DNA reads TGTGCCAGCAGCTTGGGGTCTCCCCCCGATACGCAGTATTTT.

The V and J genes are TRBV10-1 and TRBJ1-5; possibly TRBD1 for D (5 bases). The length of the CDR3 is 13 residues. CDR1 and CDR2 (germline): WNHNN, SYGVQD (reference sequence). V was trimmed by 8 bases and J by 7 bases, leaving 15 bases between them. The CDR3 coding sequence is TGCGCCAGCTTTCGGGAGGGGCGGCAGCCCCAGCATTTT. This encodes CASFREGRQPQHF.

This chain links TRBV18 with TRBJ1-1; D gene ambiguous. The CDR3 runs to 15 residues. V dropped 6 bases and J dropped 0 bases, with 14 bases sitting between them. CDR1 and CDR2 (germline): KGHSH, LQKENI. CDR3 residues: CASSPLERLNTEAFF. For the CDR3, the DNA is TGTGCCAGCTCCCCTCTGGAACGCCTGAACACTGAAGCTTTCTTT. The complete variable domain, with remaining parts taken from reference TRBV18 and TRBJ1-1, reads NAGVMQNPRHLVRRRGQEARLRCSPMKGHSHVYWYRQLPEEGLKFMVYLQKENIIDESGMPKERFSAEFPKEGPSILRIQQVVRGDSAAYFCASSPLERLNTEAFFGQGTRLTVV.